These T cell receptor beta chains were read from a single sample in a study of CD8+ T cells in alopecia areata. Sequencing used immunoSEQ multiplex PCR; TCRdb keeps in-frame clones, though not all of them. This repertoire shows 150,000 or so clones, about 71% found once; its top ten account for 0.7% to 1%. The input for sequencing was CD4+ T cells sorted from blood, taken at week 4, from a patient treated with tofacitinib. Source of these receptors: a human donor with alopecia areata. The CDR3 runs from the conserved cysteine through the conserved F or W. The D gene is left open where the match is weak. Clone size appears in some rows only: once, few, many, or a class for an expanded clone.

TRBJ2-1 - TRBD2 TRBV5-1 CASSLGGTSVGEQFF TGCGCCAGCAGCTTGGGAGGGACTAGCGTTGGTGAGCAGTTCTTC
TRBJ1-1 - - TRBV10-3 CAISESNAKRNTEAFF TGTGCCATCAGTGAGTCGAATGCCAAGCGGAACACTGAAGCTTTCTTT
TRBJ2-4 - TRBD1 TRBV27 CASSSTGGGPFLAKNIQYF TGTGCCAGCAGTTCGACAGGGGGGGGCCCCTTTTTAGCCAAAAACATTCAGTACTTC
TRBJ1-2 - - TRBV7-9 CASSLVADGTYGYTF TGTGCCAGCAGCTTAGTGGCTGACGGAACCTATGGCTACACCTTC
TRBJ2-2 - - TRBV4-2 CASRSDRRGAGELFF TGTGCCAGCAGGTCGGACAGAAGAGGAGCCGGGGAGCTGTTTTTT
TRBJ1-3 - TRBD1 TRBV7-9 CASSLTGHGNTIYF TGTGCCAGCAGCTTGACAGGGCATGGAAACACCATATATTTT
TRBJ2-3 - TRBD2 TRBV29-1 CSVVWWGGSDTQYF TGCAGCGTTGTATGGTGGGGGGGATCAGATACGCAGTATTTT
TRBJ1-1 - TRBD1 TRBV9 CASSPRTGPNTEAFF TGTGCCAGCAGCCCTCGGACAGGCCCGAACACTGAAGCTTTCTTT
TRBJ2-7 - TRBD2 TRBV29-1 CSVSGVYIEQYF TGCAGCGTCAGCGGGGTTTATATCGAGCAGTACTTC
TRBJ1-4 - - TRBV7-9 CASSPLDRTNEKLFF TGTGCCAGCAGCCCCCTAGATCGGACTAATGAAAAACTGTTTTTT
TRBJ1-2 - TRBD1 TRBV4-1 CASSWRSAPGTGGKGYTF TGCGCCAGCAGCTGGCGCTCCGCCCCGGGGACAGGGGGAAAGGGCTACACCTTC
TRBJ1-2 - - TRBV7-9 CASSLVPGYGYTF TGTGCCAGCAGCTTAGTCCCAGGCTATGGCTACACCTTC
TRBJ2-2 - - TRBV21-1 CATPWRLFRELFF TGTGCCACCCCCTGGCGCCTCTTCAGGGAGCTGTTTTTT
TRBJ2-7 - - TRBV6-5 CASSYLTGKLNEQYF TGTGCCAGCAGTTACTTAACAGGGAAACTCAACGAGCAGTACTTC
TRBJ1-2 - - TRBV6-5 CASSNQGSRYGYTF TGTGCCAGCAGTAATCAGGGGTCCAGATATGGCTACACCTTC
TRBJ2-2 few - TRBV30 CAWSAGRSEELFF TGTGCCTGGAGTGCGGGCCGTTCCGAGGAGCTGTTTTTT
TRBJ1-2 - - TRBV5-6 CASSPWIFRLVSNYGYTF TGTGCCAGCAGCCCGTGGATCTTTAGACTGGTTTCCAACTATGGCTACACCTTC
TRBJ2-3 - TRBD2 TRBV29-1 CSGGERGPDTQYF TGCAGCGGAGGGGAGCGGGGTCCAGATACGCAGTATTTT
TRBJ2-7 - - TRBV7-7 CASSPPGRDEQYF TGTGCTAGCAGCCCCCCTGGTAGGGATGAGCAGTACTTC
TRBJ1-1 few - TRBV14 CASSQGLGGEAFF TGTGCCAGCAGCCAAGGTCTCGGGGGTGAAGCTTTCTTT
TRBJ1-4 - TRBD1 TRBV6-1 CASSATSRRTGGEKLFF TGTGCCAGCAGTGCTACCTCCCGACGGACAGGAGGCGAAAAACTGTTTTTT
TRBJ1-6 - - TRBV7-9 CASSLGNSNSPLHF TGTGCCAGCAGCTTGGGGAATAGTAATTCACCCCTCCACTTT
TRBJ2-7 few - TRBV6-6 CASSDKLVTYEQYF TGTGCCAGCAGTGATAAACTGGTAACCTACGAGCAGTACTTC
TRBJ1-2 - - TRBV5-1 CASSQPGRINYGYTF TGCGCCAGCAGCCAGCCGGGACGGATTAACTATGGCTACACCTTC
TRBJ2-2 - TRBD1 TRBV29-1 CSGGQGYTGELFF TGCAGCGGAGGACAGGGGTACACCGGGGAGCTGTTTTTT
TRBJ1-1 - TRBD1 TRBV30 CAWVGQGDTEAFF TGTGCCTGGGTGGGGCAGGGGGACACTGAAGCTTTCTTT
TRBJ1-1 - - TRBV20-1 CSAVRLEAFF TGCAGTGCCGTCCGACTTGAAGCTTTCTTT
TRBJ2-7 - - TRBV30 CACRQGWNEQYF TGTGCCTGTCGGCAGGGCTGGAACGAGCAGTACTTC
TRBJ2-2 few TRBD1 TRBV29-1 CSVGQGSTGELFF TGCAGCGTTGGACAGGGCAGCACCGGGGAGCTGTTTTTT
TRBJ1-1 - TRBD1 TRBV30 CAWSVPLRTGSEAFF TGTGCCTGGAGTGTACCCCTCCGGACAGGGTCTGAAGCTTTCTTT
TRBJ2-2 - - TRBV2 CASSDEGSGELFF TGTGCCAGCAGTGACGAGGGGTCCGGGGAGCTGTTTTTT
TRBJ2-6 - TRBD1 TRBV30 CARKTGEAGANVLTF TGTGCCAGAAAGACAGGGGAAGCTGGGGCCAACGTCCTGACTTTC
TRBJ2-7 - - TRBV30 CAWSVLGINEQYF TGTGCCTGGAGTGTACTGGGAATAAACGAGCAGTACTTC
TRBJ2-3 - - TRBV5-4 CASSYSGADTDTQYF TGTGCCAGCAGCTACTCGGGGGCCGACACAGATACGCAGTATTTT
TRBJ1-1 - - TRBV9 CASSLMNTEAFF TGTGCCAGCAGCCTGATGAACACTGAAGCTTTCTTT
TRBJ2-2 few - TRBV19 CATQVLGLPSGRTNTGELFF TGTGCCACCCAAGTATTGGGTCTTCCGTCGGGACGGACGAACACCGGGGAGCTGTTTTTT
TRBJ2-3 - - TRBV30 CAWDATLTHTQYF TGTGCCTGGGATGCTACACTCACCCATACGCAGTATTTT
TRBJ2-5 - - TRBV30 CAWSVWRGRSGETQYF TGTGCCTGGAGTGTTTGGAGGGGGCGCAGCGGGGAGACCCAGTACTTC
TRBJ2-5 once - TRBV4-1 CASSQGSTMGTQYF TGCGCCAGCAGCCAAGGAAGCACGATGGGGACCCAGTACTTC
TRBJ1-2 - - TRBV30 CAWSVRADYGYTF TGTGCCTGGAGTGTAAGGGCGGACTATGGCTACACCTTC
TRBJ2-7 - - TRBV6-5 CASSRQGGLYEQYF TGTGCCAGCAGTCGGCAGGGTGGTCTTTACGAGCAGTACTTC
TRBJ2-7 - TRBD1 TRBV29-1 CSGGQDYEQYF TGCAGCGGGGGACAGGACTACGAGCAGTACTTC
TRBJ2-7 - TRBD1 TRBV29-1 CSARDSYYEQYF TGCAGCGCCCGGGACAGCTACTACGAGCAGTACTTC
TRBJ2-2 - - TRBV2 CASSEARQAGELFF TGTGCCAGCAGTGAAGCGCGGCAGGCGGGGGAGCTGTTTTTT
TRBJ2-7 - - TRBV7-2 CASPWSPWGSYEQYF TGTGCCAGCCCCTGGTCCCCGTGGGGCTCCTACGAGCAGTACTTC
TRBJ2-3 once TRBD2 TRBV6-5 CASSYVAGGADTQYF TGTGCCAGCAGTTACGTGGCGGGGGGGGCAGATACGCAGTATTTT
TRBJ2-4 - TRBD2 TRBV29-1 CSVEQGGNIQYF TGCAGCGTTGAACAGGGAGGGAACATTCAGTACTTC
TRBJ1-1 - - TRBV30 CAWSRGSTEAFF TGTGCCTGGAGTCGTGGGTCCACTGAAGCTTTCTTT
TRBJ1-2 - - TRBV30 CAWSVSRLRGVYGYTF TGTGCCTGGAGTGTAAGCCGACTCAGGGGAGTCTATGGCTACACCTTC
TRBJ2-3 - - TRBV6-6 CASRRQAYSTDTQYF TGTGCCAGCAGACGTCAAGCGTATAGCACAGATACGCAGTATTTT
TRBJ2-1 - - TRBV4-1 CASSQDGRSSYNEQFF TGCGCCAGCAGCCAAGATGGAAGGAGCTCCTACAATGAGCAGTTCTTC
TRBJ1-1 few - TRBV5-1 CASSPERGNTEAFF TGCGCCAGCAGCCCCGAACGGGGGAACACTGAAGCTTTCTTT
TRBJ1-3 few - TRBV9 CASSGNLSPGNTIYF TGTGCCAGCAGCGGGAACCTCTCCCCTGGAAACACCATATATTTT
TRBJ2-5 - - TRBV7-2 CASSSQGTSQETQYF TGTGCCAGCAGCTCACAGGGAACCTCCCAAGAGACCCAGTACTTC